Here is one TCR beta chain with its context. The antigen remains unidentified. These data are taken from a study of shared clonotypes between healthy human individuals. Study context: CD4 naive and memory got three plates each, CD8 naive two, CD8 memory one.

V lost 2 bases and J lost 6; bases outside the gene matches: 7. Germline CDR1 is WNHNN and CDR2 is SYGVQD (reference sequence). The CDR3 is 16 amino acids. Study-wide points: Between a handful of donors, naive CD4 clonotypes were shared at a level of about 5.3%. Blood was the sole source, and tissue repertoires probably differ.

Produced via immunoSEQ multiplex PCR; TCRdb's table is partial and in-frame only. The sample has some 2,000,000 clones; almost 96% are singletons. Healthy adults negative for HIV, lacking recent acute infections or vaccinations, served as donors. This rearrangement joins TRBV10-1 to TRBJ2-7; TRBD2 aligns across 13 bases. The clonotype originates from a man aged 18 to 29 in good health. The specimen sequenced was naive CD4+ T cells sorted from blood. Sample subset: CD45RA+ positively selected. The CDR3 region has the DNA TGCGCCAGCAGTGAGGGGACTAGCGGGGCTCCTTTCGAGCAGTACTTC. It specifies CASSEGTSGAPFEQYF.